These 18 T cell receptor beta chains originate from one sample sequenced in a study of T cell clonality in common variable immunodeficiency. Points from the study as a whole: In common variable immunodeficiency, TCR beta chains reportedly carried fewer deletions and N-nucleotide insertions.

Their recognized antigens are unknown. TCRdb's table, derived via immunoSEQ multiplex PCR, lists solely in-frame clones and lacks some. This sample shows approximately 29,000 clones and no singletons; approximately 3.1% rests with the ten largest. The sample consisted of peripheral blood mononuclear cells. The source of these receptors is a human donor with common variable immunodeficiency.

Regarding this clone: The observed sequence ends 3 residues before the CDR3 terminus, with the missing tail filled in from the germline J gene. The V gene is TRBV30, the J gene TRBJ1-6; D gene unclear. The CDR3 has 15 amino acids. The V and J ends lost 0 bases and 8 bases respectively, with 14 bases between them. Germline V gene sequence: CDR1 GTSNPN, CDR2 SVGIG (reference sequence). CDR3 DNA (partial): TGTGCCTGGAGTGTAGGCCCCCGTTTGGATTCACCC. Its protein product is CAWSVGPRLDSP. The CDR3 reads in full as CAWSVGPRLDSPLHF. Full variable domain (remainder filled in from reference TRBV30 and TRBJ1-6): SQTIHQWPATLVQPVGSPLSLECTVEGTSNPNLYWYRQAAGRGLQLLFYSVGIGQISSEVPQNLSASRPQDRQFILSSKKLLLSDSGFYLCAWSVGPRLDSPLHFGNGTRLTVT.

This clone was seen only a few times. The read terminates 3 residues before the CDR3 end, so the remaining end is supplied by the germline J gene. The rearrangement uses TRBV2 and TRBJ2-1, with 7 nucleotides matching TRBD2. In germline, CDR1 is SNHLY, CDR2 FYNNEI. The CDR3 contains 16 residues. The V segment lost 4 bases and the J segment 7 bases; nucleotides outside the gene matches: 13. CDR3 DNA, as far as it was read: TGTGCCAGCAGTGTCGTTCATCCGGGGGGTAATAATGAG. Protein sequence: CASSVVHPGGNNE. The entire CDR3 sequence reads CASSVVHPGGNNEQFF.

The sequenced CDR3 bases are TGTGCCAGCAGCTCTAGCGGGGGGCCAGATACG. This gives the protein CASSSSGGPDT. The complete CDR3 reads CASSSSGGPDTQYF. The chain joins TRBV7-9 to TRBJ2-3; 11 positions agree with TRBD2. The CDR3 end falls 3 residues outside the read, so it is completed with the germline J gene. Germline assignment: CDR1 SEHNR and CDR2 FQNEAQ (reference sequence). The CDR3 has 14 amino acids. The J segment lost 4 bases and the V segment lost 4 bases, leaving 1 base of the junction unmatched. Combining the CDR3 with reference TRBV7-9 and TRBJ2-3 gives the whole variable domain DTGVSQNPRHKITKRGQNVTFRCDPISEHNRLYWYRQTLGQGPEFLTYFQNEAQLEKSRLLSDRFSAERPKGSFSTLEIQRTEQGDSAMYLCASSSSGGPDTQYFGPGTRLTVL.

A remark on this clone: The DNA ends 3 residues before the CDR3 does, and the rest of the CDR3 is filled in from the germline J gene. V gene TRBV18 combines with J gene TRBJ2-2, with 9 bases identical to TRBD1. The CDR3 consists of 15 residues. Germline V gene lookup returns CDR1 KGHSH and CDR2 LQKENI. With V trimmed by 6 bases and J by 2 bases, 4 bases remained unmatched. CDR3 in amino acids: CASSGTGTNTGELFF. The DNA read from the CDR3 is TGTGCCAGCTCCGGGACAGGGACAAACACCGGGGAG.

This clone was observed a handful of times. The observed sequence ends 3 residues before the CDR3 terminus, with the missing tail filled in from the germline J gene. The chain is built from TRBV2 and TRBJ2-1; 11 bases are shared with TRBD1. The V gene end was trimmed by 6 bases and the J gene end by 4 bases; junction bases not matched to a gene: 2. The CDR3 covers 14 residues. CDR1 is SNHLY and CDR2 is FYNNEI in the germline V gene. CDR3 DNA, as far as it was read: TGTGCCAGCAGAGGGACAGGGGGGTACAATGAG. Its translation is CASRGTGGYNE. The full CDR3 is CASRGTGGYNEQFF.

This clone was recorded many times. The sequenced fragment ends 3 residues before the CDR3 boundary, so the rest is inferred from the germline J gene. The chain couples TRBV4-2 to TRBJ2-3, with 10 bases fitting TRBD1. The CDR3 consists of 16 residues. The V gene end was trimmed by 4 bases and the J gene end by 4 bases; junction bases not matched to a gene: 8. Germline CDR1 and CDR2: LGHNA and YNFKEQ. The sequenced CDR3 bases are TGTGCCAGCAGCCCAGGAGCAGGACAGGGGGCAGATACG. Protein product: CASSPGAGQGADT. The whole CDR3 is CASSPGAGQGADTQYF.

This clone was seen more than once but under ten times. The observed sequence ends 3 residues before the CDR3 terminus, with the missing tail filled in from the germline J gene. The V and J genes are TRBV30 and TRBJ1-1; the D gene is possibly TRBD1 (6 bases). The germline V gene has CDR1 GTSNPN and CDR2 SVGIG (reference sequence). Trimming took 2 bases from V and 7 from J, leaving 11 bases between them. There are 12 residues in the CDR3. The CDR3 sequence: CAWSPQGIEAFF. Incomplete CDR3 DNA: TGTGCCTGGAGTCCTCAGGGGATTGAA.

This clone was seen many times. The read ends 3 residues shy of where the CDR3 ends; the end is completed using the germline J gene. This sequence joins TRBV18 and TRBJ2-7; no clear D gene. Germline lookup yields CDR1 KGHSH and CDR2 LQKENI. The CDR3 consists of 13 residues. The V end was cut by 2 bases, the J end by 4 bases, with 9 bases between. CDR3 protein: CASSPAPGYEQYF. The DNA read from the CDR3 is TGTGCCAGCTCACCAGCACCCGGGTACGAG.

This clone has a count of ten or more. The read finishes 3 residues shy of the CDR3 end, and the germline J gene is used to complete it. This chain joins TRBV5-1 and TRBJ2-3; the D is unclear. V shed 5 bases and J shed 2 bases, with 12 bases lying between them. This CDR3 region has 14 residues. CDR1 and CDR2 (germline): SGHRS, YFSETQ. Incomplete CDR3 DNA: TGCGCCAGCAGTTCCGACATTCACACAGATACG. This encodes CASSSDIHTDT. The full CDR3 protein reads CASSSDIHTDTQYF. Full variable domain (missing parts from reference TRBV5-1 and TRBJ2-3): KAGVTQTPRYLIKTRGQQVTLSCSPISGHRSVSWYQQTPGQGLQFLFEYFSETQRNKGNFPGRFSGRQFSNSRSEMNVSTLELGDSALYLCASSSDIHTDTQYFGPGTRLTVL.

Of note for this clone: A much larger clone lies a single base off, so this may be a read error. The missing CDR3 end, 3 residues past where the read stops, is filled in from the germline J gene. The gene calls are TRBV7-2 and TRBJ1-1; D is undetermined. CDR1 and CDR2 from the germline V gene are SGHTA and FQGNSA. Trimming took 0 bases from V and 1 from J, leaving 3 bases between them. The CDR3 runs 13 residues. The CDR3 DNA, read in part, is TGTGCCAGCAGCTTAGCCGGGAACACTGAA. It translates to CASSLAGNTE. The full CDR3 reads CASSLAGNTEAFF.

Turning to this clone: The read comes to an end 3 residues before the CDR3 does, leaving the germline J gene to fill in the end. The V and J genes are TRBV18 and TRBJ2-1; the match to TRBD2 covers 7 bases. Per the germline V gene, CDR1 is KGHSH and CDR2 is LQKENI. V lost 6 bases to trimming and J lost 9 bases; unmatched junction nucleotides: 8. The CDR3 runs 13 residues. The DNA read from the CDR3 is TGTGCCAGCTCCTTGGGGGGGGAAGGTGAG. This codes for CASSLGGEGE. The full CDR3 protein is CASSLGGEGEQFF. Looking up the rest from reference TRBV18 and TRBJ2-1 gives the full variable domain: NAGVMQNPRHLVRRRGQEARLRCSPMKGHSHVYWYRQLPEEGLKFMVYLQKENIIDESGMPKERFSAEFPKEGPSILRIQQVVRGDSAAYFCASSLGGEGEQFFGPGTRLTVL.

Many counts were recorded for this clone. The CDR3 here is CSATDFSGNTIYF. The sequenced CDR3 bases are TGCAGTGCCACGGACTTCTCTGGAAACACC. The chain has TRBV20-1 and TRBJ1-3; D gene unclear. The CDR3 extends 3 residues past the end of the read, so its final part is completed from the germline J gene. CDR3 size: 13 residues. The V end was cut by 6 bases, the J end by 0 bases, with 9 bases between. Per the germline V gene, CDR1 is DFQATT and CDR2 is SNEGSKA (reference sequence).

In this sample, this clone turned up many times. From the germline J gene comes the end of the CDR3, since the read stops 3 residues before it. This chain links TRBV30 with TRBJ1-2, with TRBD1 identical over 10 bases. V lost 3 bases and J lost 7; bases outside the gene matches: 11. The CDR3 consists of 15 residues. CDR1 and CDR2 from the germline V gene are GTSNPN and SVGIG (reference sequence). Incomplete CDR3 DNA: TGTGCCTGGAGGCCCGGGACAGGGGCGCCTCTTGGC. It yields the protein CAWRPGTGAPLG. The whole CDR3 protein reads CAWRPGTGAPLGYTF.

This clone was seen many times. The read falls 3 residues short of the CDR3 end, and the missing part is taken from the germline J gene. The chain couples TRBV4-1 to TRBJ2-1, with 13 bases identical to TRBD2. Germline values: CDR1 MGHRA, CDR2 YSYEKL. Germline trimming cut 3 bases from V and 0 bases from J; bases unmatched to any gene: 2. The CDR3 sequence is 17 residues long. The sequenced CDR3 bases are TGCGCCAGCAGCCATCGGACTAGCGGGAGCTCCTACAATGAG. It translates to CASSHRTSGSSYNE. The entire CDR3 reads CASSHRTSGSSYNEQFF.

In this sample, this clone turned up a few times. The read terminates 3 residues ahead of where the CDR3 ends, so the germline J gene completes it. The chain combines TRBV30 with TRBJ1-5, with D tentatively TRBD1 (6 bases). This CDR3 has 14 amino acids. V lost 3 bases, J lost 6 bases, and 15 bases lay in between. CDR1 and CDR2 (germline): GTSNPN, SVGIG (reference sequence). The sequenced CDR3 bases are TGTGCCTGGAGCCCGACAGGAGGGGCTCAGCCC. Its translation is CAWSPTGGAQP. In full, the CDR3 reads CAWSPTGGAQPQHF.

This clone was picked up a small number of times. The CDR3 end lies 3 residues beyond the end of the read and is filled in from the germline J gene. This chain uses TRBV18 with TRBJ2-5; D unclear. CDR1 KGHSH and CDR2 LQKENI come from the germline V gene. The V and J ends lost 8 bases and 4 bases respectively, with 8 bases between them. The length of the CDR3 is 11 residues. The CDR3 spells CASAPVETQYF. CDR3 DNA (partial): TGTGCCAGCGCGCCTGTAGAGACC.

This clone has at least ten counts. The CDR3 end falls 3 residues outside the read, so it is completed with the germline J gene. The V call is TRBV5-1, the J call TRBJ2-5, with 7 bases fitting TRBD2. The germline V gene encodes CDR1 SGHRS and CDR2 YFSETQ. V shed 4 bases and J 0 bases; nucleotides not matched to a gene: 9. This CDR3 contains 16 residues. The CDR3 bases that were read are TGCGCCAGCAGCCCGGGACTAACCAGGTACCAAGAGACC. Translating it yields CASSPGLTRYQET. The whole CDR3 is CASSPGLTRYQETQYF. Using reference TRBV5-1 and TRBJ2-5 for the parts outside the CDR3, the full variable domain is KAGVTQTPRYLIKTRGQQVTLSCSPISGHRSVSWYQQTPGQGLQFLFEYFSETQRNKGNFPGRFSGRQFSNSRSEMNVSTLELGDSALYLCASSPGLTRYQETQYFGPGTRLLVL.

This clone appeared a few times. The read stops 3 residues short of the end of the CDR3; the missing end is completed from the germline J gene. This chain connects TRBV19 to TRBJ2-2; tentatively, D is TRBD1 (5 bases). This CDR3 spans 12 amino acids. Germline V CDR1 and CDR2: LNHDA, SQIVND (reference sequence). CDR3 DNA, as far as it was read: TGTGCCAGTAGTACCCCACAGGCTAAG. Protein sequence: CASSTPQAK. The full CDR3 protein reads CASSTPQAKLFF.